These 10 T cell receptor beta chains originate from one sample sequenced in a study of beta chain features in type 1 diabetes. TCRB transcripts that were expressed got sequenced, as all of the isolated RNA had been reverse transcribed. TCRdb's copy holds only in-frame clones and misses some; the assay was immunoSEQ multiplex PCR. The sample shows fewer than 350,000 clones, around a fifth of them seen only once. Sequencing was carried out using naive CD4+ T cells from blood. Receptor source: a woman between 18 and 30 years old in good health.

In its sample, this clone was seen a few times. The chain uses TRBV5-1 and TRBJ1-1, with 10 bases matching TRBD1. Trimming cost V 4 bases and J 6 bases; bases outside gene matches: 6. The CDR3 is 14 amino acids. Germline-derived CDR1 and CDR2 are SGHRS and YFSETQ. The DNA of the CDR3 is TGCGCCAGCAGCGTGGACAGGGGGGACCCTGAAGCTTTCTTT. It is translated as CASSVDRGDPEAFF.

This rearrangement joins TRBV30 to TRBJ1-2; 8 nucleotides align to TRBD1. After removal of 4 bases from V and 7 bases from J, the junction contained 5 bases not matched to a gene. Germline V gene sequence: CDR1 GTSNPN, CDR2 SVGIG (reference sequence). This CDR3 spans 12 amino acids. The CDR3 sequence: CAWTGGGGGYTF. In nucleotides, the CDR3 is TGTGCCTGGACAGGGGGCGGCGGTGGCTACACCTTC.

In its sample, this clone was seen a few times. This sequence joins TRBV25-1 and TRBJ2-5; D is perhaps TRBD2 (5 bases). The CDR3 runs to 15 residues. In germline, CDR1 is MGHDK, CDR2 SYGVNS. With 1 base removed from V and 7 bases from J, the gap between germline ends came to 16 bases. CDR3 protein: CASSESGVRDGTQYF. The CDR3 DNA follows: TGTGCCAGCAGTGAATCCGGGGTGAGGGATGGGACCCAGTACTTC.

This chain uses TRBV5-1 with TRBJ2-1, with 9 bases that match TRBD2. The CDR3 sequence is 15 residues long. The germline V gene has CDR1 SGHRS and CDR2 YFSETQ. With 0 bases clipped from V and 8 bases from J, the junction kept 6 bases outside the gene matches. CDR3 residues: CASSLESSGKHEQFF. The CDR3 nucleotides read TGCGCCAGCAGCTTGGAGTCTAGCGGGAAGCATGAGCAGTTCTTC.

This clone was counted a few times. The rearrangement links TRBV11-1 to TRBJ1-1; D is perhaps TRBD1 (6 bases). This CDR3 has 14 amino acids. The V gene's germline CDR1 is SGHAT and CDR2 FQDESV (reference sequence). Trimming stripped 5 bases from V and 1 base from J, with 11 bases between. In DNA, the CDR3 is TGTGCCAGCAGCCTCATGACAGGGAACACTGAAGCTTTCTTT. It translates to CASSLMTGNTEAFF.

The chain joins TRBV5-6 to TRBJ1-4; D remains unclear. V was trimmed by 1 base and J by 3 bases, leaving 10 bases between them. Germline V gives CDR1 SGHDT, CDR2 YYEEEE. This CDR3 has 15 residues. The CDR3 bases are TGTGCCAGCAGCTTGTCCCCTGCGGCTAATGAAAAACTGTTTTTT. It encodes CASSLSPAANEKLFF.

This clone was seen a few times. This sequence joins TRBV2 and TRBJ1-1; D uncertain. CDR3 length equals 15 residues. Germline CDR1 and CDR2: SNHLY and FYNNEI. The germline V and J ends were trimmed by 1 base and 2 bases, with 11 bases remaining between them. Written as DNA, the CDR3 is TGTGCCAGCAGTGAAGGGGGAGCAGAAAACACTGAAGCTTTCTTT. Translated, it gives CASSEGGAENTEAFF.

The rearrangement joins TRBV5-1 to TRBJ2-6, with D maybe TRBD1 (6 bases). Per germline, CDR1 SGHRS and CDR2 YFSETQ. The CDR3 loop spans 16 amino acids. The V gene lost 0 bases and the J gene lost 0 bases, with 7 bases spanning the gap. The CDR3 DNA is TGCGCCAGCAGCTTGGGACAGGTCTCTGGGGCCAACGTCCTGACTTTC. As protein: CASSLGQVSGANVLTF.

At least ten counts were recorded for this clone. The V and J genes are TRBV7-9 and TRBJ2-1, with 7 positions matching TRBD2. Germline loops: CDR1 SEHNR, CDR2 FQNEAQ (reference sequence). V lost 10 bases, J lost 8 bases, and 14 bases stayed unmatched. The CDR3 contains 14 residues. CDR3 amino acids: CATKRREGKDEQFF. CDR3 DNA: TGTGCCACTAAAAGGAGGGAGGGGAAGGATGAGCAGTTCTTC.

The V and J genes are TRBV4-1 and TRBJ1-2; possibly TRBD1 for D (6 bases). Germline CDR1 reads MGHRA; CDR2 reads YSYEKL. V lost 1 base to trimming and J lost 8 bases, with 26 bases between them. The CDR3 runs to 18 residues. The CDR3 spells CASSQAIVRRGGGEGYTF. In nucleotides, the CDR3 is TGCGCCAGCAGCCAAGCAATAGTCAGGCGAGGGGGGGGCGAAGGCTACACCTTC.